Only a few counts were recorded for the clone carrying this TCR beta chain. Its antigen is not known. The entry originates in a study of Ad26.COV2.S vaccination and SARS-CoV-2 variants. Study-wide context: A participant enrolled in the COV1001 Ad26.COV2.S trial arm provided the sample. Ad26.COV2.S was injected intramuscularly once or twice, 56 days apart.

Findings of the study overall: Vaccine and placebo recipients had similar non-spike TCR breadth. In vaccinated individuals, spike-specific CD8+ and CD4+ T cell responses reportedly displayed substantial breadth.

Trimming removed 6 bases from V and 5 bases from J, with 10 bases in between. Germline V lookup: CDR1 MNHEY, CDR2 SVGAGI. This CDR3 has 12 residues. Treatment defined: some 19 received Ad26.COV2.S at low or high dose, single or two shots; several received placebo; per-sample allocation not given. Sampling was done on day 63 after the first vaccine or placebo injection. TCRdb keeps only in-frame clones here, not all; method: immunoSEQ multiplex PCR. This sample carries under 600,000 clones, roughly nine tenths of them seen once, and the ten largest clones take 1.5% to 2%. Source: peripheral blood, taken in a trial of Ad26.COV2.S vaccine versus placebo. The TCR originated in a person aged 18 to 65 who received the Ad26.COV2.S COVID-19 vaccine or a placebo. V usage is TRBV6-5 and J usage is TRBJ1-2; D may be TRBD1 (5 bases). CDR3 in DNA: TGTGCCAGCAGGGGGCAGAGGTATGGCTACACCTTC. It translates to CASRGQRYGYTF.